The sequence of this T cell receptor (beta chain) was determined in a study of Ad26.COV2.S vaccination and SARS-CoV-2 variants. Study-level information: Intramuscular Ad26.COV2.S doses were given once or twice, 56 days apart. Regarding the study as a whole: Those who received vaccine or placebo ended up with similar non-spike TCR breadth. The placebo group had lower spike-specific TCR breadth than the vaccine recipients did.

The CDR3 runs to 16 residues. The germline CDR1 and CDR2 sequences are SGHDT and YYEEEE. Trimming cost V 4 bases and J 0 bases; bases outside gene matches: 6. Repertoires were generated with immunoSEQ multiplex PCR, while TCRdb's copy carries only in-frame clones and drops some. The sample carries a few hundred thousand clones, around 90% recorded once. For this clone: Its antigen remains unidentified.

Treatment given: over 15 received Ad26.COV2.S at low or high dose, single or two shots; roughly 5 received placebo; per-sample allocation not given. All samples were drawn on day 63, counting from the first vaccine or placebo injection. In the vaccine, an Ad26 vector expressed the SARS-CoV-2 spike of the Wuhan strain. The sample in question was peripheral blood, obtained in a trial of Ad26.COV2.S vaccine versus placebo. The source of this sequence is a person between 18 and 65 years old who received the Ad26.COV2.S COVID-19 vaccine or a placebo. The genes are TRBV5-6 and TRBJ1-4; the match to TRBD1 covers 7 bases. The CDR3 DNA reads TGTGCCAGCAGCCTCCTCACAGGGGCAACTAATGAAAAACTGTTTTTT. This translates into CASSLLTGATNEKLFF.